The clone carrying this TCR beta chain appeared a few times. Per germline, CDR1 MNHEY and CDR2 SVGAGI. CDR3 length: 14 residues. Trimming removed 6 bases at V and 6 bases at J, with 18 bases between. The source of the sample is a study of blood T cell repertoires in COVID-19. Study in general: Acute and convalescent COVID-19 samples came from the United States, Italy and Spain. The cDNA or gDNA used as material had been derived from T cells, B-cell-depleted T cells, or PBMCs.

TCRdb's table, derived via immunoSEQ multiplex PCR, lists solely in-frame clones and lacks some. Of tens of thousands of clones listed, about 86% are singletons. The sample consisted of peripheral blood. The V gene is TRBV6-5, the J gene TRBJ2-7; TRBD2 might be the D (6 bases). This TCR came from a woman in her sixties or seventies with acute or convalescent COVID-19. DNA of the CDR3: TGTGCCAGCAGACCAACGGGAGCGGCGGCCGAGCAGTACTTC. Its protein product is CASRPTGAAAEQYF.